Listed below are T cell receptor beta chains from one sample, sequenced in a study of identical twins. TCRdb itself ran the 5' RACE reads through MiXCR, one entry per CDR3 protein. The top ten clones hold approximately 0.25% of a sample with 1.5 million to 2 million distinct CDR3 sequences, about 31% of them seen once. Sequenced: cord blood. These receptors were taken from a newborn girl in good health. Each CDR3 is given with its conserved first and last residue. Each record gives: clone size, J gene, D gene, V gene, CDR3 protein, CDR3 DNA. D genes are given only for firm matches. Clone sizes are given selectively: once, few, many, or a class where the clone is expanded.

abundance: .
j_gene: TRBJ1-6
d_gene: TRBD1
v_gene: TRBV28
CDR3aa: CASKDDRVNSPLHF
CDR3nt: TGTGCCAGCAAAGATGACAGGGTCAATTCACCCCTCCACTTT

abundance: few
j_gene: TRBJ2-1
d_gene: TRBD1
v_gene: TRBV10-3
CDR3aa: CAISETQGDNDQFF
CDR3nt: TGTGCCATCAGTGAGACACAGGGGGACAATGACCAGTTCTTC

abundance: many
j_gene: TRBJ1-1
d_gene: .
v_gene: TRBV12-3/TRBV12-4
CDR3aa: CASSFTGGNTEAFF
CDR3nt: TGTGCCAGCAGTTTTACGGGGGGGAACACTGAAGCTTTCTTT

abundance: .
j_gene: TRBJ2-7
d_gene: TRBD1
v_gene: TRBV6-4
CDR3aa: CASSAHMDREYEQYF
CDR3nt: TGTGCCAGCAGTGCCCACATGGACAGGGAATACGAGCAGTACTTC

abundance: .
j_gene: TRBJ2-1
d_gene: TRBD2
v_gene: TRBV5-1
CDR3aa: CASSRTSDSYNEQFF
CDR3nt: TGCGCCAGCAGCAGGACTAGCGACTCCTACAATGAGCAGTTCTTC

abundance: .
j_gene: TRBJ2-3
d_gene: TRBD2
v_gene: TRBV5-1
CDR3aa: CASSVGTSGFLAQYF
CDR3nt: TGCGCCAGCAGCGTCGGGACTAGCGGATTCCTCGCGCAGTATTTT

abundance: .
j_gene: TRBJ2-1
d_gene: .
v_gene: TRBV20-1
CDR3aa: CSARRMTGYNEQFF
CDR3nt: TGCAGTGCTAGACGCATGACAGGATACAATGAGCAGTTCTTC

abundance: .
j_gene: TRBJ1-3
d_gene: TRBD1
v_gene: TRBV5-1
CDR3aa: CASSRDSASGNTIYF
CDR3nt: TGCGCCAGCAGCCGGGACAGCGCCTCTGGAAACACCATATATTTT

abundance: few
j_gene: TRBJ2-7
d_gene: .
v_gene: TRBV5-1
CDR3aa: CASSSWTPKEEQYF
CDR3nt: TGCGCCAGCAGCTCGTGGACCCCCAAGGAGGAGCAGTACTTC

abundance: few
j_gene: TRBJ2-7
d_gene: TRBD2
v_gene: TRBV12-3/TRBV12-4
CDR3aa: CASSRISGSEQYF
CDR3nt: TGTGCCAGCAGCCGCATTAGCGGGAGTGAGCAGTACTTC

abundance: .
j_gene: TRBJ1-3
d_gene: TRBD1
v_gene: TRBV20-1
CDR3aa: CSARDPTGGGNTIYF
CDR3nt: TGCAGTGCTAGAGACCCCACAGGGGGTGGAAACACCATATATTTT

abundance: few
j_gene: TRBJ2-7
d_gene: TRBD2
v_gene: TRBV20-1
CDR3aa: CSAPSGRSSYEQYF
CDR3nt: TGCAGTGCGCCGAGCGGGAGGAGCTCCTACGAGCAGTACTTC

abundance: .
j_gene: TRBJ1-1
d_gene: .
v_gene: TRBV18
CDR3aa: CASSPRGAEAFF
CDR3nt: TGTGCCAGCTCACCACGAGGGGCTGAAGCTTTCTTT

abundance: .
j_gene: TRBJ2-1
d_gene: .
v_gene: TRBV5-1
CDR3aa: CASSLPINNEQFF
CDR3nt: TGCGCCAGCAGCTTACCCATAAACAATGAGCAGTTCTTC

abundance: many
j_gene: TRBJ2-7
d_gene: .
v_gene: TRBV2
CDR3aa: CASSDGSSVGEQYF
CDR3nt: TGTGCCAGCAGTGATGGGTCCTCAGTGGGTGAGCAGTACTTC

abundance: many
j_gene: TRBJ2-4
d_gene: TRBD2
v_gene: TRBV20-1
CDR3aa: CSAPTSADIQYF
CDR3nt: TGCAGTGCTCCGACTAGCGCTGACATTCAGTACTTC

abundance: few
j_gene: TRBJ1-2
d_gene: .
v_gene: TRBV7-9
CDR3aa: CASSLKDSNPRGYTF
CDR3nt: TGTGCCAGCAGCTTAAAGGACAGCAATCCCAGAGGCTACACCTTC

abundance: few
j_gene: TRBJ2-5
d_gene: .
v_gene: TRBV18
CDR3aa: CASSPPQQETQYF
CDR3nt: TGTGCCAGCTCACCACCGCAACAAGAGACCCAGTACTTC

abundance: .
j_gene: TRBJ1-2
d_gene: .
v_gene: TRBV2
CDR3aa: CASMGILNYGYTF
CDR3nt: TGTGCCAGCATGGGCATCTTAAACTATGGCTACACCTTC

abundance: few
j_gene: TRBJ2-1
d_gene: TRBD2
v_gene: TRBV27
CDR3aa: CASSFRLAANNEQFF
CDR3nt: TGTGCCAGCAGTTTCAGGCTAGCGGCAAACAATGAGCAGTTCTTC

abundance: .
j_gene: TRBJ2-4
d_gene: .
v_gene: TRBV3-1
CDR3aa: CASSQAGTYGQYF
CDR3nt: TGTGCCAGCAGCCAAGCTGGTACCTACGGGCAGTACTTC

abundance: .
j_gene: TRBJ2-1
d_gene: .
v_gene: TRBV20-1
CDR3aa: CSARDPRLGSSYNEQFF
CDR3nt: TGCAGTGCTAGAGATCCCAGACTAGGTAGCTCCTACAATGAGCAGTTCTTC

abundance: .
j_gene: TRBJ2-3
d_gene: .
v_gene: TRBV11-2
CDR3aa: CASSARATRDTQYF
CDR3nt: TGTGCCAGCAGCGCCCGGGCCACCCGAGATACGCAGTATTTT

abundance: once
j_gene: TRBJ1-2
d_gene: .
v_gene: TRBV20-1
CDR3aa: CSASQPRANYDYTF
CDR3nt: TGCAGTGCTAGCCAACCGAGAGCTAACTATGACTACACCTTC

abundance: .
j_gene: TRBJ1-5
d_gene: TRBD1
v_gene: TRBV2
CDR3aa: CASRSGTGNQPQHF
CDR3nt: TGTGCCAGCAGATCCGGGACAGGGAATCAGCCCCAGCATTTT

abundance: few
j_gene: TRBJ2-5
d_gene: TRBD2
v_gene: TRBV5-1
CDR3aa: CASSLAITSGRWSQETQYF
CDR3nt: TGCGCCAGCAGCTTGGCAATCACTAGCGGGAGATGGAGTCAAGAGACCCAGTACTTC

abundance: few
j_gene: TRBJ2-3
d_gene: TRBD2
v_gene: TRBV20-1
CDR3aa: CSSKGLAGGWQYF
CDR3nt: TGCAGTTCAAAGGGACTAGCGGGGGGTTGGCAGTATTTT

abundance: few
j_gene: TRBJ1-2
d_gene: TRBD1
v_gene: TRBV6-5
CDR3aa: CASSWGTGEYGYTF
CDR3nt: TGTGCCAGCAGTTGGGGGACAGGGGAATACGGCTACACCTTC

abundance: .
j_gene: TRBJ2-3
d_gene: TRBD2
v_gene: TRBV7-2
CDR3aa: CASSLVPTSGRTDTQYF
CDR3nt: TGTGCCAGCAGCTTAGTCCCCACTAGCGGGAGAACAGATACGCAGTATTTT

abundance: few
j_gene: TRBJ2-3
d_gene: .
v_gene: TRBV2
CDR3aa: CAREAGEGISTDTQYF
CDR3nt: TGTGCCCGCGAAGCTGGCGAAGGGATTAGCACAGATACGCAGTATTTT

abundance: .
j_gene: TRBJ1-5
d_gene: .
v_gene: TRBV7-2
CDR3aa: CASSLKGSWSNQPQHF
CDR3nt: TGTGCCAGCAGCTTGAAAGGGAGCTGGAGTAATCAGCCCCAGCATTTT

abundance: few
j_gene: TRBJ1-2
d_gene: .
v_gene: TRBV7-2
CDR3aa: CASSLVGQPYGYTF
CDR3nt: TGTGCCAGCAGCTTAGTCGGGCAGCCCTATGGCTACACCTTC

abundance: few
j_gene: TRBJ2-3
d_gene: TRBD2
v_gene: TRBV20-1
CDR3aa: CSARVLAGGLPFTDTQYF
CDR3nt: TGCAGTGCTAGAGTCCTAGCGGGAGGGTTACCCTTCACAGATACGCAGTATTTT

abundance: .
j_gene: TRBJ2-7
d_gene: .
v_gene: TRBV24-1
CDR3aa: CATSVGREHEQYF
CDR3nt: TGTGCCACCAGTGTTGGCAGGGAGCACGAGCAGTACTTC

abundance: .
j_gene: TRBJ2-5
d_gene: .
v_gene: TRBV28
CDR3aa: CASSLRFTDAHGETQYF
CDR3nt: TGTGCCAGCAGTTTAAGATTCACGGACGCGCACGGGGAGACCCAGTACTTC

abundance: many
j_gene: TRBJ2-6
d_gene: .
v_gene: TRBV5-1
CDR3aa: CASSSNTGISGANVLTF
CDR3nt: TGCGCCAGCAGTTCGAACACGGGGATCTCTGGGGCCAACGTCCTGACTTTC

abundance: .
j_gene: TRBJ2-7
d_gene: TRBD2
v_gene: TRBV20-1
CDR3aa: CSAWSGTYNEQYF
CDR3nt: TGCAGTGCGTGGAGCGGGACCTACAATGAGCAGTACTTC

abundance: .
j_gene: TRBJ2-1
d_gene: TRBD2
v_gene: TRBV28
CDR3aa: CASRPKAGGGYNEQFF
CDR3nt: TGTGCCAGCAGACCTAAAGCGGGAGGAGGTTACAATGAGCAGTTCTTC

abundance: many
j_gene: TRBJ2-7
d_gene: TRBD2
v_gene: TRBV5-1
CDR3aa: CASSLVTGGTSYEQYF
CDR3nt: TGCGCCAGCAGCTTGGTAACGGGGGGGACCTCCTACGAGCAGTACTTC

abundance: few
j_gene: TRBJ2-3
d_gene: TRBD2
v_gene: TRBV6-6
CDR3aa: CASSYEAGDLTDTQYF
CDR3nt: TGTGCCAGCAGTTATGAAGCGGGAGATTTGACAGATACGCAGTATTTT

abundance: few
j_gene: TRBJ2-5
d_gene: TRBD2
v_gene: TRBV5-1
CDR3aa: CASSFGGTNTKETQYF
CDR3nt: TGCGCCAGCAGCTTTGGAGGGACTAACACGAAAGAGACCCAGTACTTC

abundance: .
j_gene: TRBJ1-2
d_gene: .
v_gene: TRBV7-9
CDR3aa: CASTLHPGGYTF
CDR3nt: TGTGCCAGCACCTTACATCCAGGGGGCTACACCTTC

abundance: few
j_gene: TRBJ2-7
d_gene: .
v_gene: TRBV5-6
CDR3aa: CASSYHRDEQYF
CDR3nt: TGTGCCAGCAGCTACCACAGGGACGAGCAGTACTTC

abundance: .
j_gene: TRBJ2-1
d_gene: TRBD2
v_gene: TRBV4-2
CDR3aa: CASSQPSSGRTYNEQFF
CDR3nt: TGTGCCAGCAGCCAACCTAGTAGCGGGAGGACCTACAATGAGCAGTTCTTC

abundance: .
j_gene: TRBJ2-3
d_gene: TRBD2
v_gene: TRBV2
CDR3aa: CASSPGGPRGDTQYF
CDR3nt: TGTGCCAGCAGTCCGGGAGGGCCGCGCGGGGATACGCAGTATTTT

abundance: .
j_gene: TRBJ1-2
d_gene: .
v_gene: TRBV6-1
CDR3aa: CARGGHRSNYGYTF
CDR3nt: TGTGCCAGGGGGGGGCACAGGTCTAACTATGGCTACACCTTC